Described below is a single TCR beta chain sequence and its context. Its antigen is still unknown. Assay used: immunoSEQ multiplex PCR; TCRdb lists only in-frame clones, some missing. Found here are 160,000 or so clones, 85% to 90% of them singletons; the top ten hold more than 4%. The sample belongs to a study of T cell responses to AZD1222 COVID-19 vaccine. General study points: Among vaccine-associated CD4 TCRs, coverage spanned spike, with dominance at 160-218 and 743-854. Two doses of AZD1222 preceded a rise in Spike-specific TCR breadth and depth.

Germline CDR1 reads SGHAT; CDR2 reads FQNNGV. The CDR3 has 14 amino acids. V shed 0 bases and J shed 7 bases, with 9 bases lying between them. This receptor was identified in an adult who received the MenACWY meningococcal vaccine as a control. The J gene is TRBJ2-2, the V gene TRBV11-2, with unresolved D. Here the sequenced sample was peripheral blood, taken 28 days after the second dose of the MenACWY control vaccine. In DNA, the CDR3 is TGTGCCAGCAGCTTAGAACAGACACTCGGGGAGCTGTTTTTT. Translation gives CASSLEQTLGELFF.